This passage covers 21 T cell receptor beta chains from one sample sequenced in a study of response to subunit inactivated influenza vaccine. Via MiXCR, TCRdb re-called the RT-PCR reads, giving one row per CDR3 protein. The profile shows about 520,000 distinct CDR3 sequences, 7.2% of them singletons. The specimen comprised PBMCs from blood, sampled approximately 25 months after vaccination. Receptors originate from a man in his fifties or sixties who received an inactivated influenza vaccine.

This clonotype was picked up many times. This chain connects TRBV20-1 to TRBJ2-1, with TRBD1 as a possible D gene (5 bases). This CDR3 is 16 amino acids long. Germline V lookup: CDR1 DFQATT, CDR2 SNEGSKA (reference sequence). V shed 4 bases and J shed 3 bases, with 19 bases lying between them. This chain's CDR3 is CSAKMWEGANYNEQFF. CDR3 DNA: TGCAGTGCTAAAATGTGGGAAGGGGCCAACTACAATGAGCAGTTCTTC.

This clonotype has only a few counts. The rearrangement joins TRBV20-1 to TRBJ1-1; no definite D call. The ends were cut back, 3 bases at V and 1 base at J, with 12 bases in the middle. The CDR3 consists of 14 residues. Germline V gene sequence: CDR1 DFQATT, CDR2 SNEGSKA (reference sequence). The CDR3 DNA reads TGCAGTGCTAGTCACCCCGAAGGGAACACTGAAGCTTTCTTT. Translating it yields CSASHPEGNTEAFF.

There are many counts of this clonotype. The chain has TRBV4-3 and TRBJ2-7; 8 bases map to TRBD1. This CDR3 spans 13 amino acids. V dropped 1 base and J dropped 7; count of bases not matched to a gene: 3. Per the germline V gene, CDR1 is LGHNA and CDR2 is YSLEER. CDR3 bases: TGCGCCAGCAGCCAAGCCAGGGGGCTTGAGCAGTACTTC. Its translation: CASSQARGLEQYF.

V is TRBV27 and J is TRBJ1-3, with no clear D. The CDR3 contains 13 residues. V dropped 9 bases and J dropped 2 bases, with 11 bases sitting between them. CDR1 and CDR2 from the germline V gene are MNHEY and SMNVEV (reference sequence). CDR3 coding DNA: TGTGCCAGTGGCTTCGGGCCTGGAAACACCATATATTTT. As protein: CASGFGPGNTIYF.

This clonotype occurred a few times. The chain uses TRBV12-3 or TRBV12-4 and TRBJ1-2; D possibly corresponds to TRBD1 (6 bases). The germline V and J ends were trimmed by 6 bases and 5 bases, with 16 bases remaining between them. The CDR3 consists of 14 residues. The CDR3 nucleotides are TGTGCCAGCAGCATAGGACTTCAGGGGTATGGCTACACCTTC. Its protein is CASSIGLQGYGYTF.

The gene calls are TRBV5-1 and TRBJ2-5; TRBD2 might be the D (6 bases). Germline lookup yields CDR1 SGHRS and CDR2 YFSETQ. This CDR3 has 15 amino acids. The germline V and J ends were trimmed by 0 bases and 4 bases, with 13 bases remaining between them. As DNA, the CDR3 is TGCGCCAGCAGCTTGGCCGGGCGGGATGGAGAGACCCAGTACTTC. Translating it yields CASSLAGRDGETQYF. Complete variable domain (other parts from reference TRBV5-1 and TRBJ2-5): KAGVTQTPRYLIKTRGQQVTLSCSPISGHRSVSWYQQTPGQGLQFLFEYFSETQRNKGNFPGRFSGRQFSNSRSEMNVSTLELGDSALYLCASSLAGRDGETQYFGPGTRLLVL.

This clonotype showed up many times. This chain connects TRBV6-5 to TRBJ2-1; the match to TRBD2 covers 7 bases. The J segment lost 9 bases and the V segment lost 6 bases, leaving 2 bases of the junction unmatched. In germline, CDR1 is MNHEY, CDR2 SVGAGI. This CDR3 has 11 residues. In DNA, the CDR3 is TGTGCCAGCAGCGGGGGGACTGAGCAGTTCTTC. Encoded protein: CASSGGTEQFF.

This clonotype came up many times. V gene TRBV7-2 combines with J gene TRBJ2-1; D unclear. The germline gives CDR1 SGHTA, CDR2 FQGNSA. The CDR3 is 13 amino acids. The germline V and J ends were trimmed by 2 bases and 10 bases, with 12 bases remaining between them. In DNA form, the CDR3 reads TGTGCCAGCAGCTTATTTCGGATCGGGGAGCAGTTCTTC. Translated, it gives CASSLFRIGEQFF.

This clonotype has a handful of counts. The chain combines TRBV20-1 with TRBJ1-1; D is unresolved. This CDR3 has 16 residues. Germline CDR1 and CDR2: DFQATT and SNEGSKA (reference sequence). V lost 4 bases and J 4 bases, leaving 22 bases between the germline ends. The CDR3 DNA follows: TGCAGTGCTAACCCCCCATGGGGAAAAGGTGTCACTGAAGCTTTCTTT. Translating gives CSANPPWGKGVTEAFF.

This clonotype occurred a few times. V gene TRBV4-2 combines with J gene TRBJ1-6; D uncertain. CDR3 size: 16 residues. Germline V CDR1 and CDR2: LGHNA, YNFKEQ. Trimming pared 0 bases from V and 10 bases from J, leaving 16 bases between. The CDR3 coding sequence is TGTGCCAGCAGCCAAGATCTAGGGCAGGAAGGGTCACCCCTCCACTTT. Translating gives CASSQDLGQEGSPLHF.

Ten or more counts support this clonotype. This chain links TRBV7-9 with TRBJ1-2; a weak D match, TRBD1 (5 bases). The CDR3 length is 13 residues. Trimming took 3 bases from V and 4 from J, leaving 9 bases between them. CDR1 SEHNR and CDR2 FQNEAQ come from the germline V gene (reference sequence). CDR3 bases: TGTGCCAGCAGCTTGGCAGGGTCCTATGGCTACACCTTC. Translated, it gives CASSLAGSYGYTF.

This rearrangement joins TRBV29-1 to TRBJ1-1; no firm D call. From germline, CDR1 is SQVTM and CDR2 ANQGSEA. The germline V and J ends were trimmed by 4 bases and 1 base, with 10 bases remaining between them. The CDR3 runs to 13 residues. CDR3 residues: CSVGTPENTEAFF. Here the CDR3 DNA reads TGCAGCGTTGGCACCCCAGAGAACACTGAAGCTTTCTTT. Combining the CDR3 with reference TRBV29-1 and TRBJ1-1 gives the whole variable domain SAVISQKPSRDICQRGTSLTIQCQVDSQVTMMFWYRQQPGQSLTLIATANQGSEATYESGFVIDKFPISRPNLTFSTLTVSNMSPEDSSIYLCSVGTPENTEAFFGQGTRLTVV.

This clonotype was picked up a small number of times. The chain employs TRBV2 and TRBJ2-2; D not resolved. The CDR3 is 13 residues long. Trimming cost V 8 bases and J 7 bases, with 14 bases left between them. Germline lookup yields CDR1 SNHLY and CDR2 FYNNEI. CDR3 nucleotide sequence: TGTGCCAGCGGAAGAACCTGGGGCGGGGAGCTGTTTTTT. This translates into CASGRTWGGELFF. Combining the CDR3 with reference TRBV2 and TRBJ2-2 gives the whole variable domain EPEVTQTPSHQVTQMGQEVILRCVPISNHLYFYWYRQILGQKVEFLVSFYNNEISEKSEIFDDQFSVERPDGSNFTLKIRSTKLEDSAMYFCASGRTWGGELFFGEGSRLTVL.

This clonotype showed up just a few times. This chain links TRBV7-2 with TRBJ2-7; weak D call: TRBD2 (6 bases). This CDR3 is 15 amino acids long. Trimming took off 1 base at V and 0 bases at J, with 10 bases between the two ends. Per the germline V gene, CDR1 is SGHTA and CDR2 is FQGNSA. The CDR3 coding sequence is TGTGCCAGCAGCTTAGGGGGGGTCAACTCCTACGAGCAGTACTTC. Translated, it gives CASSLGGVNSYEQYF.

At least ten counts were recorded for this clonotype. This sequence joins TRBV9 and TRBJ1-1, with D unclear. Germline loops: CDR1 SGDLS, CDR2 YYNGEE. The V end lost 4 bases, the J end lost 3 bases, and 22 bases lay between the germline ends. The CDR3 length is 17 residues. The CDR3 sequence is CASSPHATVRGDTEAFF. The DNA for the CDR3 is TGTGCCAGCAGCCCGCACGCGACGGTCCGCGGGGACACTGAAGCTTTCTTT.

This clonotype was picked up a small number of times. The rearrangement links TRBV29-1 to TRBJ2-3; 7 bases are shared with TRBD2. The length of the CDR3 is 14 residues. V gave up 4 bases and J gave up 2 bases; unmatched junction bases: 6. Per germline, CDR1 SQVTM and CDR2 ANQGSEA. CDR3 residues: CSVGAGTITDTQYF. The DNA for the CDR3 is TGCAGCGTTGGCGCAGGGACTATCACAGATACGCAGTATTTT.

The sample holds many counts of this clonotype. This chain connects TRBV20-1 to TRBJ1-5; tentatively, D is TRBD1 (5 bases). The CDR3 consists of 16 residues. V was shortened by 0 bases and J by 5 bases, with 17 bases between the two germline ends. CDR1 is DFQATT, CDR2 SNEGSKA, per germline (reference sequence). CDR3 sequence reads: CSARDLRTLGDQPQHF. In nucleotides, the CDR3 is TGCAGTGCTAGAGATTTGAGAACTCTGGGGGATCAGCCCCAGCATTTT.

A few counts support this clonotype. The chain couples TRBV7-2 to TRBJ2-5; possibly TRBD2 for D (5 bases). This CDR3 region has 14 residues. V was pared by 2 bases and J by 5 bases, with 12 bases between. Germline V lookup: CDR1 SGHTA, CDR2 FQGNSA. The CDR3 is CASSLRGPGETQYF. For the CDR3, the DNA is TGTGCCAGCAGCTTACGAGGGCCGGGCGAGACCCAGTACTTC. Using reference TRBV7-2 and TRBJ2-5 for the parts outside the CDR3, the full variable domain is GAGVSQSPSNKVTEKGKDVELRCDPISGHTALYWYRQSLGQGLEFLIYFQGNSAPDKSGLPSDRFSAERTGGSVSTLTIQRTQQEDSAVYLCASSLRGPGETQYFGPGTRLLVL.

The chain carries TRBV20-1 and TRBJ1-1; tentatively, D is TRBD1 (6 bases). V lost 6 bases and J lost 1, with 12 bases in between. This CDR3 region has 13 residues. Germline loops: CDR1 DFQATT, CDR2 SNEGSKA (reference sequence). The DNA for the CDR3 is TGCAGTGCAGGGGGAGGGGCGAACACTGAAGCTTTCTTT. Protein: CSAGGGANTEAFF.

This clonotype has a handful of counts. The chain employs TRBV6-5 and TRBJ2-3; 7 bases map to TRBD2. V lost 0 bases to trimming and J lost 0 bases; unmatched junction nucleotides: 6. In germline, CDR1 is MNHEY, CDR2 SVGAGI. The CDR3 sequence is 17 residues long. For the CDR3, the DNA is TGTGCCAGCAGTTACTCTGAGATAGCGGGCAGCACAGATACGCAGTATTTT. Translated: CASSYSEIAGSTDTQYF.

The V call is TRBV11-2, the J call TRBJ2-7, with 8 positions matching TRBD1. In germline, CDR1 is SGHAT, CDR2 FQNNGV. Unmatched junction bases numbered 5, after V lost 5 bases and J lost 5 bases. The length of the CDR3 is 13 residues. CDR3 amino acids: CASSHGQGNEQYF. In nucleotides, the CDR3 is TGTGCCAGCAGCCATGGACAGGGTAACGAGCAGTACTTC. Full variable domain (remainder filled in from reference TRBV11-2 and TRBJ2-7): EAGVAQSPRYKIIEKRQSVAFWCNPISGHATLYWYQQILGQGPKLLIQFQNNGVVDDSQLPKDRFSAERLKGVDSTLKIQPAKLEDSAVYLCASSHGQGNEQYFGPGTRLTVT.